The 15 T cell receptor beta chains reported below all come from one sample, sequenced in a study of blood T cell repertoires in COVID-19. The data were produced by immunoSEQ multiplex PCR, yet TCRdb's version contains in-frame clones alone and is incomplete. Of 200,000 to 250,000 clones listed, 75% to 85% are singletons. The sequenced material came from peripheral blood. These receptor sequences come from a woman in her twenties or thirties with COVID-19, enrolled during active disease.

This sequence joins TRBV4-2 and TRBJ2-1; tentative D call: TRBD2 (6 bases). CDR1 LGHNA and CDR2 YNFKEQ come from the germline V gene. The CDR3 sequence is 16 residues long. Trimming cost V 0 bases and J 8 bases, with 17 bases left between them. CDR3 in amino acids: CASSQDWQGLSDEQFF. The CDR3 nucleotides are TGTGCCAGCAGCCAAGATTGGCAGGGACTTTCGGATGAGCAGTTCTTC.

This sequence joins TRBV6-2 or TRBV6-3 and TRBJ2-1; TRBD2 matches at 8 bases. Germline CDR1 and CDR2: MNHEY and SVGEGT. The V gene end was trimmed by 6 bases and the J gene end by 7 bases; junction bases not matched to a gene: 14. This CDR3 is built from 16 residues. Written as DNA, the CDR3 is TGTGCCAGCAGCCCCCCGCTAGCGGGTAGTTTGAATGAGCAGTTCTTC. Encoded protein: CASSPPLAGSLNEQFF.

The chain joins TRBV11-2 to TRBJ1-2; the match to TRBD1 covers 9 bases. There are 15 residues in the CDR3. V gave up 5 bases and J gave up 2 bases; unmatched junction bases: 6. Looked up from germline, CDR1 is SGHAT and CDR2 is FQNNGV. The CDR3 DNA reads TGTGCCAGCAGCGCCGGGACAGGGTTAAACTATGGCTACACCTTC. It encodes CASSAGTGLNYGYTF.

The chain has TRBV5-4 and TRBJ2-3, with D perhaps matching TRBD1 (6 bases). The V end was cut by 4 bases, the J end by 2 bases, with 11 bases between. The CDR3 consists of 14 residues. Germline CDR1 is SGHNT and CDR2 is YYREEE (reference sequence). The CDR3 sequence: CASSRRQDTDTQYF. The CDR3 DNA follows: TGTGCCAGCAGCCGGAGACAGGACACAGATACGCAGTATTTT.

This clone was counted a single time. The rearrangement joins TRBV28 to TRBJ2-5, with D possibly TRBD2 on 8 matching bases. Trimming cost V 3 bases and J 3 bases, with 14 bases left between them. CDR1 and CDR2 from the germline V gene are MDHEN and SYDVKM. The CDR3 is 15 residues long. CDR3 loop: CASSLPGGTEETQYF. CDR3 DNA sequence: TGTGCCAGCAGTTTGCCGGGAGGGACAGAAGAGACCCAGTACTTC. The full variable domain, with the rest looked up from reference TRBV28 and TRBJ2-5, is DVKVTQSSRYLVKRTGEKVFLECVQDMDHENMFWYRQDPGLGLRLIYFSYDVKMKEKGDIPEGYSVSREKKERFSLILESASTNQTSMYLCASSLPGGTEETQYFGPGTRLLVL.

This clone occurred once. This chain connects TRBV5-4 to TRBJ2-7, with a tentative D call TRBD2 (5 bases). This CDR3 comprises 14 residues. V lost 2 bases to trimming and J lost 6 bases, with 15 bases between them. The germline V gene encodes CDR1 SGHNT and CDR2 YYREEE (reference sequence). The CDR3 sequence: CASSLRLLDTEQYF. In DNA form, the CDR3 reads TGTGCCAGCAGCTTAAGACTACTTGACACCGAGCAGTACTTC.

The chain combines TRBV7-9 with TRBJ1-2, with D perhaps TRBD1 (5 bases). V was clipped by 2 bases and J by 2 bases, with 12 bases between them. The V gene's germline CDR1 is SEHNR and CDR2 FQNEAQ (reference sequence). This CDR3 spans 15 amino acids. The CDR3 reads CASSLSGGLNYGYTF. For the CDR3, the DNA is TGTGCCAGCAGCTTAAGCGGGGGACTAAACTATGGCTACACCTTC. Using reference TRBV7-9 and TRBJ1-2 for the parts outside the CDR3, the full variable domain is DTGVSQNPRHKITKRGQNVTFRCDPISEHNRLYWYRQTLGQGPEFLTYFQNEAQLEKSRLLSDRFSAERPKGSFSTLEIQRTEQGDSAMYLCASSLSGGLNYGYTFGSGTRLTVV.

The chain employs TRBV2 and TRBJ2-1; 7 nucleotides align to TRBD2. The CDR3 extends over 14 amino acids. V was pared by 2 bases and J by 6 bases, with 4 bases of the junction left unmatched. Germline loops: CDR1 SNHLY, CDR2 FYNNEI. The CDR3 loop is CASSELRGINEQFF. The CDR3 DNA reads as TGTGCCAGCAGTGAACTGCGGGGGATCAATGAGCAGTTCTTC.

The chain joins TRBV18 to TRBJ1-6; 7 bases map to TRBD1. In germline, CDR1 is KGHSH, CDR2 LQKENI. The V segment lost 6 bases and the J segment 10 bases; nucleotides outside the gene matches: 9. The CDR3 runs to 14 residues. CDR3 protein: CASSPGTVGSPLHF. The CDR3 DNA reads TGTGCCAGCTCCCCCGGGACAGTTGGCTCACCCCTCCACTTT.

Turning to this clone: Other DNA sequences in this sample translate to the same CDR3. The chain combines TRBV2 with TRBJ2-3; TRBD2 agrees at 9 bases. From germline, CDR1 is SNHLY and CDR2 FYNNEI. The CDR3 loop spans 13 amino acids. Losses at the gene ends were 7 bases for V and 1 base for J; bases not matched to a gene: 0. The CDR3 region has the DNA TGTGCCAGCAAGCGGGGGGGCACAGATACGCAGTATTTT. This sequence encodes CASKRGGTDTQYF.

The V and J genes are TRBV6-5 and TRBJ2-7; D gene unclear. The CDR3 is 14 residues long. Between the trimmed V and J ends, which lost 6 bases and 0 bases, there was a span of 12 bases. Germline V gives CDR1 MNHEY, CDR2 SVGAGI. The CDR3 loop reads CASSSRVRSYEQYF. CDR3 DNA sequence: TGTGCCAGCAGCAGCCGGGTGCGCTCCTACGAGCAGTACTTC.

This clone was seen a handful of times. The gene calls are TRBV7-9 and TRBJ2-3; D might be TRBD2 (5 bases). The germline V and J ends were trimmed by 3 bases and 4 bases, with 20 bases remaining between them. CDR1 and CDR2 (germline): SEHNR, FQNEAQ (reference sequence). This CDR3 comprises 17 residues. The CDR3 loop reads CASSFHPSTLGADTQYF. The CDR3 nucleotides are TGTGCCAGCAGCTTTCATCCCTCGACACTCGGGGCAGATACGCAGTATTTT.

The chain joins TRBV3-1 (or the pseudogene TRBV3-2) to TRBJ2-5, with 8 bases fitting TRBD2. The CDR3 runs 16 residues. The junction had 5 bases not matched to a gene; V was cut back by 1 base and J by 1 base. Germline V gives CDR1 LGHDT, CDR2 YNNKEL (reference sequence). The CDR3 loop is CASSQGVAGRQETQYF. The CDR3, as DNA: TGTGCCAGCAGCCAAGGGGTAGCGGGGCGCCAAGAGACCCAGTACTTC.

The V gene is TRBV18, the J gene TRBJ1-1; D is unclear. CDR3 length: 12 residues. V gave up 2 bases and J gave up 7 bases, with 8 bases separating them. The V gene's germline CDR1 is KGHSH and CDR2 LQKENI. The CDR3 nucleotides read TGTGCCAGCTCACCAAGAGGGATTGAAGCTTTCTTT. Its translation: CASSPRGIEAFF.

The rearrangement links TRBV28 to TRBJ1-3; TRBD1 aligns across 8 bases. Germline V gene sequence: CDR1 MDHEN, CDR2 SYDVKM. CDR3 length equals 15 residues. V was clipped by 11 bases and J by 0 bases; unmatched bases: 9. The CDR3 region has the DNA TGTGCCGCTCAGGGGGCCAGCACCTCTGGAAACACCATATATTTT. Translated, it gives CAAQGASTSGNTIYF.